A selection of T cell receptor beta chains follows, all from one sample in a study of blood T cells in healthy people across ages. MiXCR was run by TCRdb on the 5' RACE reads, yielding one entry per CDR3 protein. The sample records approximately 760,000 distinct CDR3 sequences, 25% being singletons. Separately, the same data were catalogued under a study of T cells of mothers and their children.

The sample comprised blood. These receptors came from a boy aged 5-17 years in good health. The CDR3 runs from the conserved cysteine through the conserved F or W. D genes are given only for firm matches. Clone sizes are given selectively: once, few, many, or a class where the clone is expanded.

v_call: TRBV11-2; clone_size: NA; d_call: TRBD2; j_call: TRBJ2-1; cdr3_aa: CASSLDGSGDYNEQFF; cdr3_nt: TGTGCCAGCAGCTTAGATGGCAGCGGGGATTACAATGAGCAGTTCTTC
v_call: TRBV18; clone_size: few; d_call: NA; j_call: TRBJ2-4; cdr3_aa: CASSPGTNIQYF; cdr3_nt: TGTGCCAGCTCACCTGGGACAAACATTCAGTACTTC
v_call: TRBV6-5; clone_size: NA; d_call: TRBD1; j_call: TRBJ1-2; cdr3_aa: CASSYYGQGVSDGYTF; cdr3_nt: TGTGCCAGCAGTTACTACGGACAGGGAGTGTCGGATGGCTACACCTTC
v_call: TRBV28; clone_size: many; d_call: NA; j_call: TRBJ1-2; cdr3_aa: CASSLGRVPLNYGYTF; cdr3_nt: TGTGCCAGCAGTTTAGGCAGGGTGCCACTTAACTATGGCTACACCTTC
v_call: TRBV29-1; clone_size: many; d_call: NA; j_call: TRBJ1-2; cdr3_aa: CSVLDGYTF; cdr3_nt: TGCAGCGTTCTCGATGGCTACACCTTC
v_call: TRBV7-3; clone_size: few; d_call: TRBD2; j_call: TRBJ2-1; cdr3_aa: CASSLGLVNWNEQFF; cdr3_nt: TGTGCCAGCAGCTTGGGACTAGTCAATTGGAATGAGCAGTTCTTC
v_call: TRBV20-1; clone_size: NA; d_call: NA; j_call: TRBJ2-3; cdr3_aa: CSANQGSAGTDTQYF; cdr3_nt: TGCAGTGCAAACCAGGGGAGCGCTGGCACAGATACGCAGTATTTT
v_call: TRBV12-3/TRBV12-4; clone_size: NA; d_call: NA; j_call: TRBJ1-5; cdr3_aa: CASSLYGTVGSNQPQHF; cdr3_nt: TGTGCCAGCAGTCTCTATGGAACGGTGGGAAGCAATCAGCCCCAGCATTTT
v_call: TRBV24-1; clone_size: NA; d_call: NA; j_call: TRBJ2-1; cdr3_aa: CATSESDLIYNEQFF; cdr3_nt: TGTGCCACCAGTGAGTCCGACCTAATCTACAATGAGCAGTTCTTC
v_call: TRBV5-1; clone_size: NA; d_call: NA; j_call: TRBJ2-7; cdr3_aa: CASSLGGEDEQYF; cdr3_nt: TGCGCCAGCAGCTTGGGAGGGGAGGACGAGCAGTACTTC
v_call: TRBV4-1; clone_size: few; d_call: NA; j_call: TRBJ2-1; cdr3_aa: CASSQEGLDHNEQFF; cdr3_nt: TGCGCCAGCAGCCAAGAGGGCCTGGACCACAATGAGCAGTTCTTC
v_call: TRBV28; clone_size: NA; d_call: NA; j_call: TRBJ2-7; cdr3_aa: CASSSFGPSHSYEQYF; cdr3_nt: TGTGCCAGCAGCTCCTTCGGGCCCAGTCATTCCTACGAGCAGTACTTC
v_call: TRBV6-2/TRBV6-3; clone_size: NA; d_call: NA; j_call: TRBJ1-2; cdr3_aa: CASSYSLTVPNYGYTF; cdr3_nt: TGTGCCAGCAGTTACTCGTTGACAGTGCCCAACTATGGCTACACCTTC
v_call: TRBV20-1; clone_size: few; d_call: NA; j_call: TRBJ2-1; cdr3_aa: CSASPNTGGTSNEQFF; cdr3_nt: TGCAGTGCTTCTCCGAATACAGGAGGAACAAGCAATGAGCAGTTCTTC
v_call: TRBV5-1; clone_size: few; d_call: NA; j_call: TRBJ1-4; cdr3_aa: CASTGQPGENEKLFF; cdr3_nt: TGCGCCAGCACTGGACAGCCCGGGGAGAATGAAAAACTGTTTTTT
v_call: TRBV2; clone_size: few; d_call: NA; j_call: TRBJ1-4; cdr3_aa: CASSEIQENEKLFF; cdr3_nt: TGTGCCAGCAGTGAGATACAGGAGAATGAAAAACTGTTTTTT
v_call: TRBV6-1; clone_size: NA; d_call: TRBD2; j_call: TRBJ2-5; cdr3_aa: CASSSPGTNIQETQYF; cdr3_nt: TGTGCCAGCAGTAGCCCCGGGACTAATATACAAGAGACCCAGTACTTC